The T cell receptor (beta chain) under discussion was sequenced for a study of blood T cells in healthy people across ages. Donors gave roughly 10 milliliters of peripheral blood apiece. PBMCs numbering at least 6.5 million were isolated per sample. Alongside a J-beta primer mix, a sample-barcoded 5' primer served in a second PCR lasting roughly 6 to 11 cycles. Each cDNA was tagged by a template-switch adaptor containing 12 random nucleotides. Paired-end reads containing CDR3 totaled no fewer than 2.5 million for each sample. Each CDR3 protein gets one entry after TCRdb re-called the 5' RACE reads with MiXCR. The repertoire consists of about 810,000 distinct CDR3 sequences, with around 36% occurring once and the leading ten covering 10% to 15%. Per the germline V gene, CDR1 is LGHNA and CDR2 is YSLEER. Trimming removed 1 base from V and 0 bases from J, with 15 bases in between. The CDR3 runs 17 residues.

This clonotype originated in a man between 18 and 35 years old in good health. The chain is built from TRBV4-3 and TRBJ1-2, with unresolved D. Sequencing input: blood. The CDR3 here is CASSQGRAGTANYGYTF. For the CDR3, the DNA is TGCGCCAGCAGCCAAGGTAGAGCAGGCACAGCTAACTATGGCTACACCTTC.